The entry below gives a single TCR beta chain sequence along with its context. Germline CDR1 reads MDHEN; CDR2 reads SYDVKM. This CDR3 has 12 amino acids. V was shortened by 8 bases and J by 2 bases, with 9 bases between the two germline ends. This sample is part of a study of blood T cell repertoires in COVID-19. Study summary: Donors in the United States, Italy and Spain gave samples during acute or convalescent COVID-19.

Authors' analysis steps: Nucleated cell counts were estimated from reference gene primer amplification. Method: immunoSEQ multiplex PCR; TCRdb's copy keeps in-frame clones and lacks some. Clonal size and the V and J genes are those of that table, whereas D and trimming came from the DNA. The sample records some 530,000 clones, 70% to 90% being singletons. The chain recombines TRBV28 with TRBJ1-2, with a possible D match to TRBD1 (5 bases). The sample was peripheral blood. The TCR sequence derives from a human donor in a cohort sampled during active COVID-19. CDR3 bases: TGTGCCAGCGTCGGGGGGAACTATGGCTACACCTTC. Translation: CASVGGNYGYTF.